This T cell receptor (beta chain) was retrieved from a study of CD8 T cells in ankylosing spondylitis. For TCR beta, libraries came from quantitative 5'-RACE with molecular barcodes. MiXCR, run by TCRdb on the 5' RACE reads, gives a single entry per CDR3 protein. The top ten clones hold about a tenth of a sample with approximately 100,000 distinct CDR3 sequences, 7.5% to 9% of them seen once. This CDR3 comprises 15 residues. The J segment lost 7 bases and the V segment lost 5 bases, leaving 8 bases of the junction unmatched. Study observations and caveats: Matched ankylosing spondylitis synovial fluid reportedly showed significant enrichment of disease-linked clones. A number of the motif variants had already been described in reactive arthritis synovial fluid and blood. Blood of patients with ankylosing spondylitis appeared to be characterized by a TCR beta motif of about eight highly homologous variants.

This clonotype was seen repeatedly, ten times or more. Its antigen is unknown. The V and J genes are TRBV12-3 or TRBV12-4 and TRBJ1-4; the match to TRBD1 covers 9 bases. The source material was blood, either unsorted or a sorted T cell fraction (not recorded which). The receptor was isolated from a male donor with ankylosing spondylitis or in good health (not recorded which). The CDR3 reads CASSPPGTGSEKLFF. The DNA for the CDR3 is TGTGCCAGCAGTCCGCCCGGGACAGGGAGTGAAAAACTGTTTTTT.